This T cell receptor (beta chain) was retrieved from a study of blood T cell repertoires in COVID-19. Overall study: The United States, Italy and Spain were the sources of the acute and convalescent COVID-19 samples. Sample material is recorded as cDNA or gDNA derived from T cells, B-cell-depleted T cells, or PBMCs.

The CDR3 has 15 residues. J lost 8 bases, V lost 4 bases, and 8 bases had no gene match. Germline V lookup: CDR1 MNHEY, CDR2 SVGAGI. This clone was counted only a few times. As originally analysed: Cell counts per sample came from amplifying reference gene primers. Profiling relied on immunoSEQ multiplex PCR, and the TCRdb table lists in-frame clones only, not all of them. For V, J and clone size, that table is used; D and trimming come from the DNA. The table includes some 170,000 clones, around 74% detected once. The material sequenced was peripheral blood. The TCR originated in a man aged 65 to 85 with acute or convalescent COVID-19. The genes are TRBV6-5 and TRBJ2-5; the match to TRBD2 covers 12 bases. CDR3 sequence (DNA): TGTGCCAGCAGTTCAGGACTAGCGGGGTGGGCAACCCAGTACTTC. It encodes CASSSGLAGWATQYF.